One and the same sample provided the 21 T cell receptor beta chains below, sequenced in a study of shared clonotypes between healthy human individuals. Some clones are missing from TCRdb's copy, which holds only in-frame ones; the method was immunoSEQ multiplex PCR. The table includes roughly 660,000 clones, roughly 91% detected once. Sequencing input: memory CD8+ T cells from PBMCs. Stated subset: CD45RO+ cells pooled with CCR7-negative TemRA cells. The source of these receptors is a man aged 18-30 years in good health. Some clones in this sample may be carry-over from other donors' samples.

The rearrangement joins TRBV19 to TRBJ1-2, with a possible D match to TRBD1 (5 bases). In germline, CDR1 is LNHDA, CDR2 SQIVND (reference sequence). Trimming stripped 7 bases from V and 0 bases from J, with 15 bases between. The CDR3 has 15 amino acids. The CDR3 DNA reads as TGTGCCAGTACCATGATGGGGGGATCTAACTATGGCTACACCTTC. Its translation: CASTMMGGSNYGYTF.

The chain employs TRBV16 and TRBJ1-2; no reliable D call. The CDR3 totals 12 residues. Germline values: CDR1 KGHSY, CDR2 FQNENV. V was shortened by 4 bases and J by 2 bases, with 5 bases between the two germline ends. The CDR3 DNA reads as TGTGCCAGCAGCCCGTCAAACTATGGCTACACCTTC. This codes for CASSPSNYGYTF.

V gene TRBV11-2 combines with J gene TRBJ2-1; the match to TRBD2 covers 8 bases. This CDR3 has 16 amino acids. The V segment lost 4 bases and the J segment 12 bases; nucleotides outside the gene matches: 17. Germline lookup yields CDR1 SGHAT and CDR2 FQNNGV. The CDR3, as DNA: TGTGCCAGCAGCTCCCGCTCGGGAGGGCGGTCCCAAGCGCAGTTCTTC. This sequence encodes CASSSRSGGRSQAQFF.

This chain connects TRBV2 to TRBJ2-1; D might be TRBD2 (5 bases). The germline V and J ends were trimmed by 3 bases and 5 bases, with 11 bases remaining between them. Germline CDR1 SNHLY, CDR2 FYNNEI. This CDR3 is 14 amino acids long. CDR3 sequence reads: CASSDLGLDNEQFF. The CDR3 DNA reads TGTGCCAGCAGTGACCTCGGACTCGACAATGAGCAGTTCTTC.

This clone was seen just once. This chain connects TRBV6-4 to TRBJ2-7; unclear D gene. Trimming left V 7 bases short and J 2 bases short, with 18 bases between. The CDR3 length is 15 residues. CDR1 MRHNA and CDR2 SNTAGT come from the germline V gene. CDR3 region: CASNWRGKGPYEQYF. The CDR3 DNA sequence: TGTGCCAGCAACTGGAGAGGAAAGGGCCCCTACGAGCAGTACTTC.

The chain carries TRBV6-5 and TRBJ1-1; tentative D call: TRBD1 (5 bases). Germline V gene data show CDR1 as MNHEY and CDR2 as SVGAGI. The length of the CDR3 is 14 residues. V was cut by 2 bases and J by 7 bases, with 14 bases left in between. CDR3 residues: CASSYREGHVEAFF. In DNA, the CDR3 is TGTGCCAGCAGTTACCGTGAGGGGCATGTTGAAGCTTTCTTT.

The chain carries TRBV9 and TRBJ2-1; no firm D call. Germline V lookup: CDR1 SGDLS, CDR2 YYNGEE. CDR3 size: 15 residues. V lost 5 bases and J lost 1, with 13 bases in between. The CDR3 sequence is CASSSSVGSYNEQFF. CDR3 sequence (DNA): TGTGCCAGCAGTAGTTCCGTGGGGTCCTACAATGAGCAGTTCTTC.

The chain is built from TRBV7-9 and TRBJ2-3; D unclear. The ends were cut back, 3 bases at V and 14 bases at J, with 21 bases in the middle. CDR1 and CDR2 (germline): SEHNR, FQNEAQ (reference sequence). The CDR3 sequence is 14 residues long. The CDR3 reads CASSFRLGPPRLYF. CDR3 sequence (DNA): TGTGCCAGCAGCTTTCGCTTAGGGCCACCCCGGTTGTATTTT. Full variable domain (missing parts from reference TRBV7-9 and TRBJ2-3): DTGVSQNPRHKITKRGQNVTFRCDPISEHNRLYWYRQTLGQGPEFLTYFQNEAQLEKSRLLSDRFSAERPKGSFSTLEIQRTEQGDSAMYLCASSFRLGPPRLYFGPGTRLTVL.

The chain links TRBV9 to TRBJ2-1; D assignment may be TRBD1 or TRBD2 (5 bases each). V gave up 2 bases and J gave up 0 bases, with 9 bases separating them. Germline CDR1 and CDR2: SGDLS and YYNGEE. The CDR3 consists of 15 residues. CDR3 residues: CASSVWGSSYNEQFF. CDR3 sequence (DNA): TGTGCCAGCAGCGTTTGGGGGAGCTCCTACAATGAGCAGTTCTTC.

The chain uses TRBV14 and TRBJ2-1, with D hard to call. The V end lost 2 bases, the J end lost 8 bases, and 10 bases lay between the germline ends. The CDR3 totals 13 residues. The germline gives CDR1 SGHDN, CDR2 FVKESK. CDR3 coding DNA: TGTGCCAGCAGCCAAAGAATTAAGGATGAGCAGTTCTTC. This translates into CASSQRIKDEQFF.

The chain uses TRBV27 and TRBJ2-7; D gene unclear. CDR1 and CDR2 (germline): MNHEY, SMNVEV (reference sequence). CDR3 length equals 14 residues. Trimming left V 3 bases short and J 4 bases short, with 13 bases between. In DNA, the CDR3 is TGTGCCAGCAGTTTTATCGGCCCATTATACGAGCAGTACTTC. Translated: CASSFIGPLYEQYF.

V gene TRBV28 combines with J gene TRBJ1-1; maybe TRBD1 (6 bases). The germline gives CDR1 MDHEN, CDR2 SYDVKM. Deletions cut 4 bases from V and 3 bases from J, with 12 bases between. CDR3 size: 14 residues. Written as DNA, the CDR3 is TGTGCCAGCAGTTCTCTCCACAGGGACACTGAAGCTTTCTTT. This translates into CASSSLHRDTEAFF.

This clone was detected once. V is TRBV11-3 and J is TRBJ1-5; a possible D gene is TRBD1 (5 bases). This CDR3 contains 15 residues. The V end lost 6 bases, the J end lost 0 bases, and 12 bases lay between the germline ends. From germline, CDR1 is SGHNT and CDR2 YENEEA. CDR3: CASSLETDSNQPQHF. The CDR3 DNA reads TGTGCCAGCAGTCTTGAGACAGATAGCAATCAGCCCCAGCATTTT.

The rearrangement uses TRBV6-1 and TRBJ1-3; maybe TRBD1 (5 bases). The ends were cut back, 6 bases at V and 0 bases at J, with 9 bases in the middle. Germline V lookup: CDR1 MNHNS, CDR2 SASEGT. The CDR3 consists of 14 residues. CDR3 residues: CASRGLNSGNTIYF. The CDR3 DNA follows: TGTGCCAGCAGGGGACTCAACTCTGGAAACACCATATATTTT.

The chain is built from TRBV28 and TRBJ2-5, with TRBD2 matching over 8 bases. The V and J ends lost 2 bases and 4 bases, in that order; junction bases with no gene match: 12. CDR3 length equals 17 residues. The V gene's germline CDR1 is MDHEN and CDR2 SYDVKM. The CDR3 coding sequence is TGTGCCAGCAGTTTAGATCGGCGGGGGGCAAGAGCAGAGACCCAGTACTTC. This gives the protein CASSLDRRGARAETQYF. The entire variable domain, with the rest obtained from reference TRBV28 and TRBJ2-5, is as follows: DVKVTQSSRYLVKRTGEKVFLECVQDMDHENMFWYRQDPGLGLRLIYFSYDVKMKEKGDIPEGYSVSREKKERFSLILESASTNQTSMYLCASSLDRRGARAETQYFGPGTRLLVL.

The V gene is TRBV13, the J gene TRBJ1-2, with D unresolved. Trimming removed 3 bases at V and 6 bases at J, with 17 bases between. CDR3 length equals 15 residues. Germline-derived CDR1 and CDR2 are PRHDT and FYEKMQ (reference sequence). Here the CDR3 reads CASSLFSGRVDGYTF. The CDR3 DNA reads TGTGCCAGCAGCTTGTTTTCGGGAAGGGTCGATGGCTACACCTTC. Filled out from reference TRBV13 and TRBJ1-2, the complete variable domain reads AAGVIQSPRHLIKEKRETATLKCYPIPRHDTVYWYQQGPGQDPQFLISFYEKMQSDKGSIPDRFSAQQFSDYHSELNMSSLELGDSALYFCASSLFSGRVDGYTFGSGTRLTVV.

This chain connects TRBV11-2 to TRBJ1-2; TRBD1 agrees at 7 bases. The CDR3 covers 14 residues. In germline, CDR1 is SGHAT, CDR2 FQNNGV. The V and J ends lost 4 bases and 7 bases, in that order; junction bases with no gene match: 9. The CDR3 DNA is TGTGCCAGCAGCTCCAGGACAGGTCTGGCTGGCTACACCTTC. This gives the protein CASSSRTGLAGYTF.

The chain is built from TRBV27 and TRBJ1-2; D is unresolved. Germline assignment: CDR1 MNHEY and CDR2 SMNVEV (reference sequence). The CDR3 spans 14 residues. V was clipped by 7 bases and J by 4 bases, with 16 bases between them. For the CDR3, the DNA is TGTGCCAGCACCCCCCGGGGTCCAGCCTATGGCTACACCTTC. Translated, it gives CASTPRGPAYGYTF.

This rearrangement joins TRBV29-1 to TRBJ2-1, with 8 bases aligning to TRBD2. V dropped 7 bases and J dropped 5; count of bases not matched to a gene: 7. Germline V lookup: CDR1 SQVTM, CDR2 ANQGSEA. This CDR3 comprises 13 residues. The CDR3 is CSAEREFNNEQFF. The CDR3 DNA reads TGCAGCGCTGAGCGGGAGTTTAACAATGAGCAGTTCTTC.

The genes are TRBV14 and TRBJ1-3; D remains ambiguous. Germline values: CDR1 SGHDN, CDR2 FVKESK. V lost 0 bases, J lost 0 bases, and 12 bases lay in between. There are 17 residues in the CDR3. The CDR3 DNA reads TGTGCCAGCAGCCAAGATCCGGCTCCTTTCTCTGGAAACACCATATATTTT. Its protein product is CASSQDPAPFSGNTIYF.

The CDR3: CASSEERRTTEAFF. The CDR3 DNA reads TGTGCCAGCAGTGAAGAAAGGCGAACAACTGAAGCTTTCTTT. This chain uses TRBV6-1 with TRBJ1-1; D not certain. The V and J ends lost 1 base and 5 bases respectively, with 11 bases between them. The CDR3 is made up of 14 amino acids. Looked up from germline, CDR1 is MNHNS and CDR2 is SASEGT.